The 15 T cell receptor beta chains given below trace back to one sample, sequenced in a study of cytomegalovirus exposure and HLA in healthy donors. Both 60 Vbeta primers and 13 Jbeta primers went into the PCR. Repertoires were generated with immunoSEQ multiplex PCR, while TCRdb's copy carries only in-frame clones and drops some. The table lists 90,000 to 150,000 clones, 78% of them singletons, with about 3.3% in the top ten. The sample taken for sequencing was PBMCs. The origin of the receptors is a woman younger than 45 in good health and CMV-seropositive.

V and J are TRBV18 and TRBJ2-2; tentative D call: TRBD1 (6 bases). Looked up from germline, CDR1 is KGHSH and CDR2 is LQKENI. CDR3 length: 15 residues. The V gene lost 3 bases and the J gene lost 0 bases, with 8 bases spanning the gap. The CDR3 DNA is TGTGCCAGCTCACCGCAGGGGCCGAACACCGGGGAGCTGTTTTTT. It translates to CASSPQGPNTGELFF.

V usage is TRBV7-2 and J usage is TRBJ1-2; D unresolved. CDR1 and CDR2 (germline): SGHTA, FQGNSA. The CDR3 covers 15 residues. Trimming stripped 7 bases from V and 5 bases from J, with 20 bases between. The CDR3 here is CASTPGSRGGYGYTF. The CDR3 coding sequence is TGTGCCAGCACTCCCGGGAGCCGGGGTGGGTATGGCTACACCTTC. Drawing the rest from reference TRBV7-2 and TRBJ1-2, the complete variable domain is GAGVSQSPSNKVTEKGKDVELRCDPISGHTALYWYRQSLGQGLEFLIYFQGNSAPDKSGLPSDRFSAERTGGSVSTLTIQRTQQEDSAVYLCASTPGSRGGYGYTFGSGTRLTVV.

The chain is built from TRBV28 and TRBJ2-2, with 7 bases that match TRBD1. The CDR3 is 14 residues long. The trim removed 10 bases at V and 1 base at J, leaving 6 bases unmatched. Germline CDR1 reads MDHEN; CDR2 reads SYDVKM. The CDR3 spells CATTRGRNTGELFF. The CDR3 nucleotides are TGTGCCACCACAAGGGGGCGGAACACCGGGGAGCTGTTTTTT.

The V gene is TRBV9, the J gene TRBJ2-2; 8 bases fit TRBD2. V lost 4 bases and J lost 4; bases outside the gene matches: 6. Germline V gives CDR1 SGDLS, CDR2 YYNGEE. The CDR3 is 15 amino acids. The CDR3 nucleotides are TGTGCCAGCAGCCCCCCGGGAGGGGGCACCGGGGAGCTGTTTTTT. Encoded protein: CASSPPGGGTGELFF.

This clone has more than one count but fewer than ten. This chain's CDR3 is CASSLASGGFDEQFF. CDR3 bases: TGCGCCAGCAGCCTAGCTAGCGGGGGGTTCGATGAGCAGTTCTTC. V usage is TRBV5-1 and J usage is TRBJ2-1; TRBD2 aligns across 11 bases. The V and J ends lost 4 bases and 8 bases, in that order; junction bases with no gene match: 8. The germline V gene encodes CDR1 SGHRS and CDR2 YFSETQ. The CDR3 is 15 amino acids. Full variable domain (missing parts from reference TRBV5-1 and TRBJ2-1): KAGVTQTPRYLIKTRGQQVTLSCSPISGHRSVSWYQQTPGQGLQFLFEYFSETQRNKGNFPGRFSGRQFSNSRSEMNVSTLELGDSALYLCASSLASGGFDEQFFGPGTRLTVL.

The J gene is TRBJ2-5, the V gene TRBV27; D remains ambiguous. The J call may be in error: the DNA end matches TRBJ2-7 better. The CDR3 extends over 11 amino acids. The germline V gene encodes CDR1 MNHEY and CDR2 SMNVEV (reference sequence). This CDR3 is CASSFRYEQYF. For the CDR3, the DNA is TGTGCCAGCAGTTTCCGGTACGAGCAGTACTTC.

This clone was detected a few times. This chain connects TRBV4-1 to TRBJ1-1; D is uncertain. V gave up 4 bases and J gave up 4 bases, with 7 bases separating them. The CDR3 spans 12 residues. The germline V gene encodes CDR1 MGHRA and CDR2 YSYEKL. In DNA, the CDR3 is TGCGCCAGCAGCCTGACACGCACTGAAGCTTTCTTT. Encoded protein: CASSLTRTEAFF.

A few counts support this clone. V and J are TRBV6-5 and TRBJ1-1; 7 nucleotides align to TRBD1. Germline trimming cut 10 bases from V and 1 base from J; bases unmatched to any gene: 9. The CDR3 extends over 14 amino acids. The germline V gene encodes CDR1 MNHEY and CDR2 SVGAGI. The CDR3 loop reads CATRQDRRNTEAFF. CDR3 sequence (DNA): TGTGCCACCCGGCAGGACAGGAGGAACACTGAAGCTTTCTTT.

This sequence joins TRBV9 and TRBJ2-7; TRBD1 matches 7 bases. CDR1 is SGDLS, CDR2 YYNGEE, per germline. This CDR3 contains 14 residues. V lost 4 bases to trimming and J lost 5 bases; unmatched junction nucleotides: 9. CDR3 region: CASSPHGTAHEQYF. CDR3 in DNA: TGTGCCAGCAGCCCCCATGGGACAGCCCACGAGCAGTACTTC.

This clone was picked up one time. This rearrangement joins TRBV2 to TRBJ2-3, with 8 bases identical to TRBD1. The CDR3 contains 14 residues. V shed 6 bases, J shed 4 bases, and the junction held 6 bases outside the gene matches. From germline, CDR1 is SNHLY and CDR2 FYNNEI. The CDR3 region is CASRGGQGPDTQYF. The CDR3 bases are TGTGCCAGCAGGGGCGGACAGGGTCCAGATACGCAGTATTTT.

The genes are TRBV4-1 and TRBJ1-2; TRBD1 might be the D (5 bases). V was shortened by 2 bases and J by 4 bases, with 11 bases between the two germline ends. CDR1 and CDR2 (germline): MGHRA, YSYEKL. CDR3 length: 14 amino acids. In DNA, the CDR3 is TGCGCCAGCAGCCAACCTGACAGTATCTATGGCTACACCTTC. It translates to CASSQPDSIYGYTF.

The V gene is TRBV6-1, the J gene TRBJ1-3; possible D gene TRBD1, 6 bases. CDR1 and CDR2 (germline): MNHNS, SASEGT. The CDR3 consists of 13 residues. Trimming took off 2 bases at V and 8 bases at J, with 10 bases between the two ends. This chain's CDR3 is CASSELQGDTIYF. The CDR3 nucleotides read TGTGCCAGCAGTGAACTACAGGGCGACACCATATATTTT.

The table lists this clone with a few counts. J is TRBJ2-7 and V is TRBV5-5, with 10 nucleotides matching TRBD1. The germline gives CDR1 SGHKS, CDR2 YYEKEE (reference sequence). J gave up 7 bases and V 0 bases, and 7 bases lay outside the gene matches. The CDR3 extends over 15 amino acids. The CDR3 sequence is CASSLEGGQGWEQYF. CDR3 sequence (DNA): TGTGCCAGCAGCTTGGAGGGGGGACAGGGGTGGGAGCAGTACTTC. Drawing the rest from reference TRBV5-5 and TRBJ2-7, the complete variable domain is DAGVTQSPTHLIKTRGQQVTLRCSPISGHKSVSWYQQVLGQGPQFIFQYYEKEERGRGNFPDRFSARQFPNYSSELNVNALLLGDSALYLCASSLEGGQGWEQYFGPGTRLTVT.

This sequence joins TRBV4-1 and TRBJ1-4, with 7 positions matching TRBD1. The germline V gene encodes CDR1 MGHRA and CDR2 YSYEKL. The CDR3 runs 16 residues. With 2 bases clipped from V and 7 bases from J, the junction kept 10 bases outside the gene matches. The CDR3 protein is CASSQSQGFLAEKLFF. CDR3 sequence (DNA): TGCGCCAGCAGCCAATCACAGGGGTTTTTAGCTGAAAAACTGTTTTTT.

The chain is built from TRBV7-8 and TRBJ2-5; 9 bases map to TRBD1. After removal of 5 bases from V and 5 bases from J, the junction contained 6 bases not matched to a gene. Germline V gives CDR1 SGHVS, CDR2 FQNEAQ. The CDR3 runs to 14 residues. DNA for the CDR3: TGTGCCAGCAGCCCCGGGACAGGGAGCGAGACCCAGTACTTC. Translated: CASSPGTGSETQYF.